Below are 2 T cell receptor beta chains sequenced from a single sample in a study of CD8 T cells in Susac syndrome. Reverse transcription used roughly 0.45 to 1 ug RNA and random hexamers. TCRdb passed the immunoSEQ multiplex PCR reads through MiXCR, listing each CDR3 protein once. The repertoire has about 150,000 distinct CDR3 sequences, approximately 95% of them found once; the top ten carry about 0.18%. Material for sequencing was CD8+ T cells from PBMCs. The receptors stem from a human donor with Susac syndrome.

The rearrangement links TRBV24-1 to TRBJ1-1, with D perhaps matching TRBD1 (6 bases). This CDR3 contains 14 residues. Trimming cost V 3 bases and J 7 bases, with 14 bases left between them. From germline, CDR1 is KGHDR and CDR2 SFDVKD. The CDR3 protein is CATSDPDRGLEAFF. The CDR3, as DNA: TGTGCCACCAGTGATCCGGACAGAGGACTTGAAGCTTTCTTT.

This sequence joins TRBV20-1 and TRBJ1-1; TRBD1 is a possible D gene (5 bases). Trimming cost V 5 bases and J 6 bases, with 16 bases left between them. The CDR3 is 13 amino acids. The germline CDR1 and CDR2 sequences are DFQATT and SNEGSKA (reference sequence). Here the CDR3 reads CSAPGPVGAEAFF. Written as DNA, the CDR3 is TGCAGTGCTCCCGGGCCCGTAGGGGCTGAAGCTTTCTTT.